Below, one TCR beta chain is given with its context. The PCR ran on 60 Vbeta and 13 Jbeta primers. Assay used: immunoSEQ multiplex PCR; TCRdb lists only in-frame clones, some missing. Altogether 55,000 to 85,000 clones are present, more than 70% being singletons, with the ten largest covering 9.5% to 13%. V was trimmed by 5 bases and J by 10 bases, leaving 11 bases between them. The CDR3 runs 11 residues. CDR1 is MNHNY and CDR2 is SVGAGI in the germline V gene (reference sequence). This record comes from a study of cytomegalovirus exposure and HLA in healthy donors. Study information: Earlier work reported 117 million unique TCR beta sequences from about 200 million T cells.

This chain links TRBV6-6 with TRBJ1-2, with D hard to call. This receptor was taken from a woman aged 40 to 49 in good health and CMV-seropositive. The sample was PBMCs. The chain's CDR3 is CASSHAEDYTF. The CDR3 DNA reads TGTGCCAGCAGTCACGCCGAGGACTACACCTTC.